These 12 T cell receptor beta chains were sequenced from one sample in a study of human T cells and chemical hapten exposure. MiXCR, run by TCRdb on the RACE reads, gives a single entry per CDR3 protein. The repertoire includes roughly 49,000 distinct CDR3 sequences, 3.5% to 4.5% of them detected once, and 1.5% to 2% sits in the top ten. The sample's time point: healthy volunteer bleed at 2 weeks. It was from unfractionated whole blood that total RNA was extracted. Sequencing input: whole blood. These receptors were collected from a female donor in good health. Some clones in this sample may be carry-over from other donors' samples.

For the CDR3, the DNA is TGTGCCAGCAGTGTGGTGACAGGGGGCGTTCAGCCCCAGCATTTT. Translation gives CASSVVTGGVQPQHF. The chain uses TRBV2 and TRBJ1-5; 10 bases map to TRBD1. CDR1 and CDR2 (germline): SNHLY, FYNNEI. Losses at the gene ends were 4 bases for V and 6 bases for J; bases not matched to a gene: 6. This CDR3 has 15 amino acids.

There are many counts of this clonotype. The chain's CDR3 is CASSYRIGRKFNYGYTF. The CDR3 region has the DNA TGTGCCAGCAGTTACAGAATAGGACGGAAATTTAACTATGGCTACACCTTC. The rearrangement joins TRBV6-5 to TRBJ1-2; D ambiguous. Germline CDR1 and CDR2: MNHEY and SVGAGI. V dropped 2 bases and J dropped 1 base, with 17 bases sitting between them. The CDR3 is 17 amino acids.

This clonotype was counted between two and nine times. J is TRBJ2-7 and V is TRBV29-1, with TRBD1 matching over 7 bases. The CDR3 sequence is 16 residues long. Trimming at V came to 1 base and at J to 0 bases, leaving 9 bases not matched to a gene. Germline-derived CDR1 and CDR2 are SQVTM and ANQGSEA. CDR3 sequence reads: CSVEGGDRASSYEQYF. CDR3 sequence (DNA): TGCAGCGTTGAAGGGGGAGACAGGGCTTCCTCCTACGAGCAGTACTTC.

Many counts were recorded for this clonotype. The rearrangement uses TRBV6-2 or TRBV6-3 and TRBJ2-3; the match to TRBD2 covers 7 bases. The J segment lost 6 bases and the V segment lost 7 bases, leaving 10 bases of the junction unmatched. The CDR3 runs 14 residues. CDR1 and CDR2 from the germline V gene are MNHEY and SVGEGT. Here the CDR3 DNA reads TGTGCCAGCACCTTCATCCCCGGGGGGGATACGCAGTATTTT. Translation: CASTFIPGGDTQYF.

This clonotype was detected ten times or more. J is TRBJ2-3 and V is TRBV29-1, with TRBD2 identical over 7 bases. J was trimmed by 3 bases and V by 4 bases; bases with no gene match: 4. The CDR3 sequence is 13 residues long. Germline V gene data show CDR1 as SQVTM and CDR2 as ANQGSEA. Here the CDR3 DNA reads TGCAGCGTTGGTGGCGGGGGAACAGATACGCAGTATTTT. Its protein is CSVGGGGTDTQYF.

This clonotype came up many times. The chain links TRBV20-1 to TRBJ1-1; TRBD1 is a possible D gene (5 bases). Germline CDR1 and CDR2: DFQATT and SNEGSKA (reference sequence). There are 12 residues in the CDR3. V dropped 5 bases and J dropped 1 base, with 8 bases sitting between them. Here the CDR3 reads CSAVGGNTEAFF. The CDR3 DNA follows: TGCAGTGCTGTGGGGGGGAACACTGAAGCTTTCTTT.

This clonotype has only a few counts. The genes are TRBV6-5 and TRBJ2-7; D perhaps matches TRBD2 (5 bases). Trimming left V 5 bases short and J 0 bases short, with 14 bases between. This CDR3 comprises 15 residues. CDR1 MNHEY and CDR2 SVGAGI come from the germline V gene. The CDR3 reads CASSRPSTSSYEQYF. DNA of the CDR3: TGTGCCAGCAGTCGCCCTTCCACTAGCTCCTACGAGCAGTACTTC.

This clonotype has ten or more counts. The chain joins TRBV7-9 to TRBJ1-5; D may be TRBD1 (5 bases). Trimming removed 2 bases at V and 5 bases at J, with 19 bases between. This CDR3 has 17 amino acids. Germline V lookup: CDR1 SEHNR, CDR2 FQNEAQ (reference sequence). In DNA form, the CDR3 reads TGTGCCAGCAGCTTATGGGGCGGTTGGGGAGGGGATCAGCCCCAGCATTTT. Translated, it gives CASSLWGGWGGDQPQHF.

This clonotype has more than one count but fewer than ten. The genes are TRBV5-1 and TRBJ2-5; 8 positions agree with TRBD1. This CDR3 has 15 amino acids. V shed 0 bases, J shed 2 bases, and the junction held 3 bases outside the gene matches. In germline, CDR1 is SGHRS, CDR2 YFSETQ. CDR3 sequence reads: CASSLAGGRQETQYF. The DNA of the CDR3 is TGCGCCAGCAGCTTGGCAGGGGGCCGGCAAGAGACCCAGTACTTC.

The sample holds many counts of this clonotype. The chain joins TRBV5-1 to TRBJ1-3; 10 bases are a match to TRBD1. The CDR3 runs to 15 residues. The germline V gene encodes CDR1 SGHRS and CDR2 YFSETQ. V lost 4 bases, J lost 7 bases, and 8 bases stayed unmatched. As DNA, the CDR3 is TGCGCCAGCAGCCCACGACAGGGGGCTAGGAACACCATATATTTT. Protein: CASSPRQGARNTIYF.

At least ten counts were recorded for this clonotype. The gene calls are TRBV6-2 or TRBV6-3 and TRBJ1-2; a weak D match, TRBD1 (5 bases). Germline CDR1 and CDR2: MNHEY and SVGEGT. Trimming cost V 0 bases and J 0 bases, with 8 bases left between them. CDR3 length: 15 amino acids. The CDR3 reads CASSYSAGPNYGYTF. CDR3 nucleotide sequence: TGTGCCAGCAGTTACTCAGCGGGACCTAACTATGGCTACACCTTC.

Many counts were recorded for this clonotype. The chain employs TRBV7-3 and TRBJ2-3, with a weak D call TRBD1 (5 bases). This CDR3 region has 14 residues. The V gene's germline CDR1 is SGHTA and CDR2 FQGTGA. V was cut by 3 bases and J by 2 bases, with 9 bases left in between. CDR3 sequence (DNA): TGTGCCAGCAGCTTCCAGGGTGACACAGATACGCAGTATTTT. The encoded protein is CASSFQGDTDTQYF.